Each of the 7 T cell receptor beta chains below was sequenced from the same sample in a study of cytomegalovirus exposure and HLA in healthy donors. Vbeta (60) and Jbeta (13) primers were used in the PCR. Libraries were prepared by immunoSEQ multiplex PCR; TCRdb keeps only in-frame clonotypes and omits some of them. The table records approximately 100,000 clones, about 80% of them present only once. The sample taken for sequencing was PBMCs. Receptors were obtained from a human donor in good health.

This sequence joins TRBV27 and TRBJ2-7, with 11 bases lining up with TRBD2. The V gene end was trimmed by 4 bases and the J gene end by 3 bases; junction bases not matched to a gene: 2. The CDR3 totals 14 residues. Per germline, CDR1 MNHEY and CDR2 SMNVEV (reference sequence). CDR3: CASSSSGGIYEQYF. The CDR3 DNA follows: TGTGCCAGCAGTTCTAGCGGGGGGATCTACGAGCAGTACTTC.

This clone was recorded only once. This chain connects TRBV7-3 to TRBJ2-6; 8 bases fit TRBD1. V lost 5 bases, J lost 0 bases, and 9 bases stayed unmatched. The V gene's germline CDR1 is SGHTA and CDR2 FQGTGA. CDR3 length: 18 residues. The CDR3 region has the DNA TGTGCCAGCAGCCGAAGAGGGACAGGTGGCTCTGGGGCCAACGTCCTGACTTTC. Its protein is CASSRRGTGGSGANVLTF.

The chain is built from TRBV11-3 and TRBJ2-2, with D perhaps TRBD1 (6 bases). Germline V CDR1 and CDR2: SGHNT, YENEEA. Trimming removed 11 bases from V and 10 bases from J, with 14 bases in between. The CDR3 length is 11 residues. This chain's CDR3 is CAYRLGQELFF. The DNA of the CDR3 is TGTGCCTATAGATTGGGACAGGAGCTGTTTTTT.

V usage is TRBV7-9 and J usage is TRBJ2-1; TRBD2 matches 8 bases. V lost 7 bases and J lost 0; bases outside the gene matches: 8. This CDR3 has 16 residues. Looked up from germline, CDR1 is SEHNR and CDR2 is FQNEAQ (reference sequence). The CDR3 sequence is CASIGRVQSSYNEQFF. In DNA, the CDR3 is TGTGCCAGCATCGGGAGGGTACAGAGCTCCTACAATGAGCAGTTCTTC. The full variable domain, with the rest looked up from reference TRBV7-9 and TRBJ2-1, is DTGVSQNPRHKITKRGQNVTFRCDPISEHNRLYWYRQTLGQGPEFLTYFQNEAQLEKSRLLSDRFSAERPKGSFSTLEIQRTEQGDSAMYLCASIGRVQSSYNEQFFGPGTRLTVL.

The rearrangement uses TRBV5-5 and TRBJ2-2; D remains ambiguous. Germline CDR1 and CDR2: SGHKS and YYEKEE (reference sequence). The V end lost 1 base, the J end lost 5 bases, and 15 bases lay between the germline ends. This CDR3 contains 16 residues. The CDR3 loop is CASSLRVPEMTGELFF. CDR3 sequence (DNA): TGTGCCAGCAGCTTGCGGGTCCCTGAAATGACCGGGGAGCTGTTTTTT.

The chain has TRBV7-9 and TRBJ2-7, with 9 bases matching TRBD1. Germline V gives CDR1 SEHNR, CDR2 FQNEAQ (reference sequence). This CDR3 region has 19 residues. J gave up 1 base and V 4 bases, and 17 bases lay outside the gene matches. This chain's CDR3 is CASSSTVGQGNLFSYEQYF. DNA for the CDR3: TGTGCCAGCAGCTCTACTGTGGGACAGGGTAATTTGTTTTCCTACGAGCAGTACTTC.

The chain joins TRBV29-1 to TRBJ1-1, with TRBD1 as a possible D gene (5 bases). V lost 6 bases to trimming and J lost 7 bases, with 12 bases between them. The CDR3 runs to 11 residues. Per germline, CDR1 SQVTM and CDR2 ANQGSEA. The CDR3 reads CSVETVLEAFF. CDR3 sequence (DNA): TGCAGCGTGGAGACAGTGCTTGAAGCTTTCTTT.